Below, 26 T cell receptor beta chains from the same sample are listed, as sequenced in a study of identical twins. Using its own MiXCR run on the 5' RACE reads, TCRdb lists one record per CDR3 protein. The table includes 310,000 or so distinct CDR3 sequences, roughly 8.6% detected once. This sample also belongs to another study, concerning yellow fever vaccine responses in identical twins.

The specimen sequenced was CD8+ T cells sorted from blood. These receptor sequences come from a woman younger than 35 in good health.

This clonotype showed up many times. The J gene is TRBJ2-5, the V gene TRBV20-1, with 10 bases fitting TRBD2. The CDR3 has 17 residues. Germline V CDR1 and CDR2: DFQATT, SNEGSKA (reference sequence). The V gene end was trimmed by 0 bases and the J gene end by 4 bases; junction bases not matched to a gene: 11. The CDR3 DNA follows: TGCAGTGCTAGAGACCAAGCTAGCGGGGGAATCGGAGAGACCCAGTACTTC. It translates to CSARDQASGGIGETQYF.

This clonotype was counted ten times or more. The gene calls are TRBV29-1 and TRBJ2-7; D not resolved. V was clipped by 0 bases and J by 9 bases, with 21 bases between them. The CDR3 runs to 15 residues. Germline CDR1 reads SQVTM; CDR2 reads ANQGSEA. The CDR3 sequence: CSVEDPVVGGYAQYF. The CDR3 DNA is TGCAGCGTTGAAGATCCAGTGGTTGGCGGCTATGCGCAGTACTTC.

This chain joins TRBV3-1 and TRBJ2-1; 8 bases agree with TRBD2. The CDR3 has 15 amino acids. Trimming at V came to 0 bases and at J to 4 bases, leaving 2 bases not matched to a gene. Looked up from germline, CDR1 is LGHDT and CDR2 is YNNKEL (reference sequence). This CDR3 is CASSQELAVYNEQFF. The CDR3 region has the DNA TGTGCCAGCAGCCAAGAACTAGCGGTATACAATGAGCAGTTCTTC.

This clonotype was picked up a small number of times. The chain combines TRBV7-9 with TRBJ1-1; the D gene is possibly TRBD1 (6 bases). There are 15 residues in the CDR3. The germline gives CDR1 SEHNR, CDR2 FQNEAQ (reference sequence). V was cut by 5 bases and J by 7 bases, with 20 bases left in between. CDR3: CASSEIRRGSGEAFF. CDR3 bases: TGTGCCAGCAGCGAAATACGCAGGGGTTCGGGTGAAGCTTTCTTT.

There are many counts of this clonotype. The chain combines TRBV6-4 with TRBJ2-3; 12 nucleotides line up with TRBD2. Germline CDR1 is MRHNA and CDR2 is SNTAGT. V lost 0 bases, J lost 6 bases, and 4 bases stayed unmatched. The CDR3 consists of 16 residues. The DNA of the CDR3 is TGTGCCAGCAGTGACTCGGTGGGGACTAGCGGGGATACGCAGTATTTT. It encodes CASSDSVGTSGDTQYF.

The V and J genes are TRBV11-2 and TRBJ2-7; D tentatively fits TRBD1 or TRBD2 (5 bases each). CDR1 and CDR2 from the germline V gene are SGHAT and FQNNGV. The CDR3 covers 15 residues. The V gene lost 3 bases and the J gene lost 1 base, with 13 bases spanning the gap. The CDR3 protein is CASSLEAGASYEQYF. DNA for the CDR3: TGTGCCAGCAGCTTGGAGGCCGGGGCGTCCTACGAGCAGTACTTC.

In DNA, the CDR3 is TGCGCCAGCAGCCAAGATCGCCGGGACGGCCACGAGCAGTACTTC. Translating it yields CASSQDRRDGHEQYF. The chain couples TRBV4-3 to TRBJ2-7; D possibly matches TRBD1 or TRBD2 (5 bases each). The CDR3 sequence is 15 residues long. Germline V lookup: CDR1 LGHNA, CDR2 YSLEER. Deletions cut 0 bases from V and 5 bases from J, with 14 bases between.

The chain couples TRBV4-2 to TRBJ2-1, with 10 bases lining up with TRBD2. J was trimmed by 7 bases and V by 4 bases; bases with no gene match: 13. Germline V gene data show CDR1 as LGHNA and CDR2 as YNFKEQ. The CDR3 runs to 17 residues. The DNA of the CDR3 is TGTGCCAGCAGCCCCAGATCGGAGCGGGGGGGCCGTAATGAGCAGTTCTTC. Translating gives CASSPRSERGGRNEQFF.

This clonotype was observed many times. The rearrangement links TRBV25-1 to TRBJ1-4; D is unresolved. Germline lookup yields CDR1 MGHDK and CDR2 SYGVNS. This CDR3 has 13 residues. Trimming pared 4 bases from V and 4 bases from J, leaving 7 bases between. The CDR3 here is CASSAILNEKLFF. The CDR3 nucleotides read TGTGCCAGCAGTGCCATACTTAATGAAAAACTGTTTTTT.

This clonotype was observed a few times. The rearrangement uses TRBV6-1 and TRBJ2-5; 7 positions match TRBD1. CDR3 length: 14 residues. The trim removed 6 bases at V and 0 bases at J, leaving 4 bases unmatched. Germline values: CDR1 MNHNS, CDR2 SASEGT. CDR3 sequence (DNA): TGTGCCAGCAGGGCCAGGGGGAACCAAGAGACCCAGTACTTC. Residues: CASRARGNQETQYF.

The rearrangement links TRBV6-1 to TRBJ1-2; 10 bases are a match to TRBD1. This CDR3 contains 16 residues. Unmatched junction bases numbered 14, after V lost 5 bases and J lost 8 bases. Germline assignment: CDR1 MNHNS and CDR2 SASEGT. Here the CDR3 reads CASSLASGTGAGGYTF. Here the CDR3 DNA reads TGTGCCAGCAGTCTCGCCTCCGGGACAGGGGCGGGCGGCTACACCTTC.

This chain joins TRBV12-3 or TRBV12-4 and TRBJ2-1; 9 bases map to TRBD2. The CDR3 length is 17 residues. V lost 2 bases and J lost 0; bases outside the gene matches: 5. The CDR3 here is CASSLTVAGDSYNEQFF. DNA for the CDR3: TGTGCCAGCAGTTTAACCGTAGCGGGGGACTCCTACAATGAGCAGTTCTTC.

This clonotype was detected ten times or more. The chain uses TRBV29-1 and TRBJ2-1; 12 bases are a match to TRBD2. From germline, CDR1 is SQVTM and CDR2 ANQGSEA. This CDR3 has 14 residues. Unmatched junction bases numbered 4, after V lost 6 bases and J lost 4 bases. The CDR3 loop is CSVLLAGGYNEQFF. The CDR3 bases are TGCAGCGTCCTACTAGCGGGAGGATACAATGAGCAGTTCTTC.

There are a few counts of this clonotype. The chain couples TRBV4-1 to TRBJ2-1; D unclear. The germline V and J ends were trimmed by 1 base and 4 bases, with 14 bases remaining between them. The length of the CDR3 is 16 residues. Germline CDR1 reads MGHRA; CDR2 reads YSYEKL. CDR3 loop: CASSQVPDLRYNEQFF. For the CDR3, the DNA is TGCGCCAGCAGCCAAGTCCCAGATTTACGTTACAATGAGCAGTTCTTC.

The rearrangement joins TRBV30 to TRBJ2-1; TRBD1 aligns across 8 bases. Germline CDR1 reads GTSNPN; CDR2 reads SVGIG (reference sequence). This CDR3 has 16 amino acids. The junction had 13 bases not matched to a gene; V was cut back by 2 bases and J by 7 bases. The CDR3 nucleotides are TGTGCCTGGAGTCCCTTCCAGGGGGCCGGGGAGAATGAGCAGTTCTTC. This codes for CAWSPFQGAGENEQFF.

The chain uses TRBV11-2 and TRBJ2-5; 11 nucleotides align to TRBD2. The trim removed 3 bases at V and 2 bases at J, leaving 5 bases unmatched. The germline gives CDR1 SGHAT, CDR2 FQNNGV. CDR3 length equals 16 residues. CDR3 DNA sequence: TGTGCCAGCAGCTTCCCTAGCGGGGGGATACAAGAGACCCAGTACTTC. It is translated as CASSFPSGGIQETQYF.

This clonotype was detected many times. This chain joins TRBV6-1 and TRBJ1-5, with 7 bases aligning to TRBD1. There are 16 residues in the CDR3. Per germline, CDR1 MNHNS and CDR2 SASEGT. V shed 1 base, J shed 3 bases, and the junction held 6 bases outside the gene matches. This CDR3 reads CASSEEGGWNNQPQHF. Here the CDR3 DNA reads TGTGCCAGCAGTGAAGAAGGGGGCTGGAACAATCAGCCCCAGCATTTT.

The chain combines TRBV4-2 with TRBJ2-3; D unclear. CDR3 length: 13 amino acids. The V gene lost 0 bases and the J gene lost 9 bases, with 10 bases spanning the gap. Germline CDR1 and CDR2: LGHNA and YNFKEQ. The CDR3 DNA reads TGTGCCAGCAGCCAAGACGGCGAGCGAACGCAGTATTTT. Protein: CASSQDGERTQYF.

Ten or more counts support this clonotype. CDR3 loop: CASSYSLSYIDQPQHF. CDR3 coding DNA: TGTGCCAGCAGTTATTCCCTTTCCTATATCGATCAGCCCCAGCATTTT. The chain carries TRBV6-2 or TRBV6-3 and TRBJ1-5, with D unclear. Germline V gene data show CDR1 as MNHEY and CDR2 as SVGEGT. The ends were cut back, 3 bases at V and 5 bases at J, with 17 bases in the middle. CDR3 size: 16 residues.

The table lists this clonotype with a few counts. The chain joins TRBV5-6 to TRBJ1-3; D gene unclear. The V end was cut by 4 bases, the J end by 0 bases, with 11 bases between. The CDR3 contains 15 residues. The germline CDR1 and CDR2 sequences are SGHDT and YYEEEE. CDR3 bases: TGTGCCAGCAGCGAGGACCCTACCTCTGGAAACACCATATATTTT. It is translated as CASSEDPTSGNTIYF.

This clonotype was picked up many times. The genes are TRBV7-9 and TRBJ2-7; the D gene is possibly TRBD2 (6 bases). This CDR3 contains 12 residues. Looked up from germline, CDR1 is SEHNR and CDR2 is FQNEAQ (reference sequence). V lost 5 bases to trimming and J lost 3 bases, with 8 bases between them. CDR3 region: CASSAGGYEQYF. CDR3 in DNA: TGTGCCAGCAGCGCCGGGGGCTACGAGCAGTACTTC.

This clonotype appeared a few times. The J gene is TRBJ2-7, the V gene TRBV12-3 or TRBV12-4, with TRBD1 as a possible D gene (5 bases). V was cut by 6 bases and J by 5 bases, with 14 bases left in between. CDR3 length: 13 residues. Here the CDR3 DNA reads TGTGCCAGCAGCCCCGTGGGGCCCGACGAGCAGTACTTC. Translating gives CASSPVGPDEQYF.

This clonotype was seen a few times. The chain joins TRBV6-1 to TRBJ2-3, with 12 bases matching TRBD2. Germline V CDR1 and CDR2: MNHNS, SASEGT. This CDR3 region has 19 residues. The V segment lost 5 bases and the J segment 2 bases; nucleotides outside the gene matches: 14. The CDR3 reads CASSQKYTRLAGDTDTQYF. In DNA form, the CDR3 reads TGTGCCAGCAGTCAAAAATACACCCGACTAGCGGGGGACACAGATACGCAGTATTTT.

This clonotype was detected a few times. The chain carries TRBV6-2 or TRBV6-3 and TRBJ2-3; D not certain. This CDR3 region has 11 residues. The V gene's germline CDR1 is MNHEY and CDR2 SVGEGT. V was cut by 6 bases and J by 5 bases, with 6 bases left in between. Written as DNA, the CDR3 is TGTGCCAGCAGAGAAGTAGATACGCAGTATTTT. Translating it yields CASREVDTQYF.

This clonotype was seen ten or more times. This chain links TRBV7-6 with TRBJ1-1; no clear D. In germline, CDR1 is SGHVS, CDR2 FNYEAQ. Between the trimmed V and J ends, which lost 4 bases and 2 bases, there was a span of 8 bases. The CDR3 extends over 13 amino acids. CDR3 sequence: CASSSRGNTEAFF. The CDR3 DNA reads TGTGCCAGCAGCTCCCGCGGTAACACTGAAGCTTTCTTT.

The chain employs TRBV5-1 and TRBJ2-1; TRBD2 agrees at 9 bases. Trimming removed 0 bases from V and 4 bases from J; junction bases left unmatched: 2. The CDR3 is 15 amino acids. Per the germline V gene, CDR1 is SGHRS and CDR2 is YFSETQ. In nucleotides, the CDR3 is TGCGCCAGCAGCTTGGGACTAGCGGATTACAATGAGCAGTTCTTC. It translates to CASSLGLADYNEQFF.